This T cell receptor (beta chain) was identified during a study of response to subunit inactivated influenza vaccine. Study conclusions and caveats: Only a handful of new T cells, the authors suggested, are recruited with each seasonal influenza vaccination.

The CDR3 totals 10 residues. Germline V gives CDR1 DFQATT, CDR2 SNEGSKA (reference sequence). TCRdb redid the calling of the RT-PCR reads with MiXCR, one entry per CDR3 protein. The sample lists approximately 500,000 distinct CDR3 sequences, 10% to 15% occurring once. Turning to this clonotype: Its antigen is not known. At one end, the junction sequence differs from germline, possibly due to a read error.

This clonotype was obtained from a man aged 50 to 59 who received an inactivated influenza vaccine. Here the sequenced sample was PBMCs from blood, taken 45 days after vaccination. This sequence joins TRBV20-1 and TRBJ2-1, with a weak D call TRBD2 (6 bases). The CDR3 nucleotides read TGCAGTGCCCATCCGAGGGAGGTGGTCTTC. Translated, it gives CSAHPREVVF.